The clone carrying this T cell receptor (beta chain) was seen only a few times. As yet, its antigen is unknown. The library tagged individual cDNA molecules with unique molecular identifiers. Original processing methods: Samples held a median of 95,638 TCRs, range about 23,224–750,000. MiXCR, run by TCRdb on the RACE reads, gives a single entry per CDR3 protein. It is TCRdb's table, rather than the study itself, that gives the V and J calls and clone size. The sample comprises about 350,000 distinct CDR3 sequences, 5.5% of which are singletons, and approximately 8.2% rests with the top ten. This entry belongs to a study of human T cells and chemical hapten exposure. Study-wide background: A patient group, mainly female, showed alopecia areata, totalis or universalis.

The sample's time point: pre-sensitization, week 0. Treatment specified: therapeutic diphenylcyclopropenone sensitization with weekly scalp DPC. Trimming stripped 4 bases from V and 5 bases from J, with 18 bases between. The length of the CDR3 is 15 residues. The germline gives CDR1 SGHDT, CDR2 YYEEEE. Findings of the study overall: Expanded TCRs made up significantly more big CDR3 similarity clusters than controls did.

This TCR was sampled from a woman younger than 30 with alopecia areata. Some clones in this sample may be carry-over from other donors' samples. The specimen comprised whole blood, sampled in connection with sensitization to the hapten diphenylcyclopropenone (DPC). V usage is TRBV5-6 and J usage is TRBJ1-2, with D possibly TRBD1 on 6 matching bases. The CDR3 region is CASSLGQPFAYGYTF. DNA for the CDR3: TGTGCCAGCAGCCTGGGACAACCTTTTGCTTATGGCTACACCTTC.